This section outlines one T cell receptor beta chain sequence together with its context. Its antigen remains unidentified. The source of the sample is a study of cytomegalovirus exposure and HLA in healthy donors. Broader study findings: It was shown in a later analysis that HLA-associated TCR beta chains were more clonally expanded than other, equally common chains. Earlier analysis looked at TCR beta V segments, and most were productive about 87% or about 30% of the time. Later analysis identified about 18,000 TCR beta sequences associated with HLA alleles, using a false discovery rate threshold of 0.05.

PCR amplification relied on 60 Vbeta primers (plus 13 Jbeta primers). Method: immunoSEQ multiplex PCR; TCRdb's copy keeps in-frame clones and lacks some. Of more than 120,000 clones in the sample, 75% to 90% were seen once. The receptor was derived from a woman aged 25 to 45 in good health and CMV-seronegative. The sequencing input was PBMCs.

The CDR3 here is CASSPKGQQNTEAFF. The CDR3 region has the DNA TGTGCCAGCAGTCCTAAAGGACAACAGAACACTGAAGCTTTCTTT. The V call is TRBV6-5, the J call TRBJ1-1, with a tentative D call TRBD1 (5 bases). This CDR3 region has 15 residues. V lost 5 bases to trimming and J lost 1 base, with 14 bases between them. Germline V lookup: CDR1 MNHEY, CDR2 SVGAGI.